Below are 10 T cell receptor beta chains sequenced from a single sample in a study of cytomegalovirus exposure and HLA in healthy donors. The primer mix had 60 Vbeta and 13 Jbeta primers. TCRdb's copy holds only in-frame clones and misses some; the assay was immunoSEQ multiplex PCR. Of about 230,000 clones in the sample, more than 75% are singletons; the top ten hold 1.3%. The sample taken for sequencing was PBMCs. These TCRs come from a human donor in good health.

The rearrangement links TRBV28 to TRBJ2-5, with 10 bases that match TRBD1. The junction had 8 bases not matched to a gene; V was cut back by 2 bases and J by 5 bases. The CDR3 loop spans 16 amino acids. Germline V gene data show CDR1 as MDHEN and CDR2 as SYDVKM. CDR3 amino acids: CASSLGPGQGEETQYF. The CDR3 DNA follows: TGTGCCAGCAGTTTAGGGCCAGGACAGGGGGAGGAGACCCAGTACTTC. Full variable domain (missing parts from reference TRBV28 and TRBJ2-5): DVKVTQSSRYLVKRTGEKVFLECVQDMDHENMFWYRQDPGLGLRLIYFSYDVKMKEKGDIPEGYSVSREKKERFSLILESASTNQTSMYLCASSLGPGQGEETQYFGPGTRLLVL.

The CDR3 DNA follows: TGTGCCATGTCGGGACTAGCGGGAGCAGATACGCAGTATTTT. Protein: CAMSGLAGADTQYF. The chain uses TRBV30 and TRBJ2-3; 14 nucleotides line up with TRBD2. V shed 8 bases and J 4 bases; nucleotides not matched to a gene: 5. The CDR3 contains 14 residues. Germline CDR1 and CDR2: GTSNPN and SVGIG (reference sequence).

The V gene is TRBV7-2, the J gene TRBJ2-3; D gene ambiguous. The CDR3 runs 12 residues. From germline, CDR1 is SGHTA and CDR2 FQGNSA. Trimming took off 5 bases at V and 4 bases at J, with 7 bases between the two ends. The CDR3 DNA is TGTGCCAGCAGCCAACGAGCAGATACGCAGTATTTT. Its protein is CASSQRADTQYF.

The chain recombines TRBV19 with TRBJ2-7; D might be TRBD2 (6 bases). Trimming shortened V by 8 bases and J by 6 bases, and 11 bases separated the two germline ends. Germline assignment: CDR1 LNHDA and CDR2 SQIVND (reference sequence). The CDR3 length is 11 residues. CDR3 sequence reads: CASGGTGEQYF. The CDR3 nucleotides are TGTGCCAGTGGAGGGACCGGCGAGCAGTACTTC.

This chain's CDR3 is CASSLEMSETQYF. The DNA of the CDR3 is TGTGCCAGCAGCTTGGAAATGTCGGAGACCCAGTACTTC. This sequence joins TRBV5-6 and TRBJ2-5; D gene unclear. The germline CDR1 and CDR2 sequences are SGHDT and YYEEEE. The CDR3 length is 13 residues. Deletions cut 0 bases from V and 5 bases from J, with 8 bases between.

The chain couples TRBV9 to TRBJ2-2, with 10 positions matching TRBD1. The CDR3 has 17 residues. Trimming took 2 bases from V and 7 from J; bases not matched to a gene: 11. Germline-derived CDR1 and CDR2 are SGDLS and YYNGEE. The CDR3 here is CASSVTGTGVWGGELFF. In DNA form, the CDR3 reads TGTGCCAGCAGCGTTACCGGGACAGGGGTTTGGGGCGGGGAGCTGTTTTTT.

The chain uses TRBV5-1 and TRBJ2-2; 9 nucleotides agree with TRBD1. Germline V gives CDR1 SGHRS, CDR2 YFSETQ. This CDR3 comprises 16 residues. V lost 4 bases, J lost 4 bases, and 8 bases stayed unmatched. The CDR3 sequence is CASSGWTGVVTGELFF. CDR3 coding DNA: TGCGCCAGCAGCGGATGGACAGGGGTTGTCACCGGGGAGCTGTTTTTT.

The chain links TRBV13 to TRBJ2-4; D may be TRBD1 (5 bases). The germline V gene has CDR1 PRHDT and CDR2 FYEKMQ (reference sequence). This CDR3 has 15 residues. Trimming took 2 bases from V and 1 from J, leaving 9 bases between them. This CDR3 is CASSLYDSAKNIQYF. For the CDR3, the DNA is TGTGCCAGCAGCTTATATGACAGCGCCAAAAACATTCAGTACTTC.

The chain joins TRBV19 to TRBJ1-4; TRBD1 agrees at 8 bases. This CDR3 spans 15 amino acids. The germline CDR1 and CDR2 sequences are LNHDA and SQIVND (reference sequence). Germline trimming cut 5 bases from V and 5 bases from J; bases unmatched to any gene: 7. The DNA for the CDR3 is TGTGCCAGTAGTCTGAGGACAGGGCTAAATGAAAAACTGTTTTTT. Translating it yields CASSLRTGLNEKLFF.

The chain employs TRBV7-9 and TRBJ2-3; the D gene is possibly TRBD1 (6 bases). The CDR3 covers 16 residues. Trimming shortened V by 1 base and J by 1 base, and 12 bases separated the two germline ends. Per germline, CDR1 SEHNR and CDR2 FQNEAQ (reference sequence). The CDR3 DNA sequence: TGTGCCAGCAGCTTAGTATACTCAGGGGGCACAGATACGCAGTATTTT. Its protein product is CASSLVYSGGTDTQYF.